Included here is one T cell receptor (beta chain) sequence, with context. The record originates from a study of blood T cell repertoires in COVID-19. Study context: The analysed material was cDNA or gDNA that came from T cells, B-cell-depleted T cells, or PBMCs.

This CDR3 is 16 amino acids long. Germline V gives CDR1 SGHTA, CDR2 FQGNSA. V lost 4 bases and J lost 4, with 19 bases in between. The method was immunoSEQ multiplex PCR; TCRdb's version includes in-frame clones alone and lacks a portion of them. The sample consists of some 80,000 clones, around 90% of them appearing once. This chain links TRBV7-2 with TRBJ2-5; a weak D match, TRBD2 (5 bases). The receptor was derived from a human donor in a cohort sampled during active COVID-19. The sample was peripheral blood. Written as DNA, the CDR3 is TGTGCCAGCAGCTACCCACCGGGTACTAGAAGAGAGACCCAGTACTTC. Translation: CASSYPPGTRRETQYF.